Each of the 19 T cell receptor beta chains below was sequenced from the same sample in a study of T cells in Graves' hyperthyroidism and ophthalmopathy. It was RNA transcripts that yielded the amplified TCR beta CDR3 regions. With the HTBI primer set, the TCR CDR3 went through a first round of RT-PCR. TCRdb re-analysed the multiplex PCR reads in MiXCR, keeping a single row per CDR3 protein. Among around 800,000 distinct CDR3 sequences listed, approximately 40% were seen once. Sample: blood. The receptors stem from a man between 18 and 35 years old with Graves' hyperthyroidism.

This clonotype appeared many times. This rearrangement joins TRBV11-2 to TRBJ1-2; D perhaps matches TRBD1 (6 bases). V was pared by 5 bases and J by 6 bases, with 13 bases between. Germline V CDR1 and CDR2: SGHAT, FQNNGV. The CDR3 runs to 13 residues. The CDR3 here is CASSGQGTNGYTF. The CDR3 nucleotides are TGTGCCAGCAGCGGCCAGGGGACGAATGGCTACACCTTC.

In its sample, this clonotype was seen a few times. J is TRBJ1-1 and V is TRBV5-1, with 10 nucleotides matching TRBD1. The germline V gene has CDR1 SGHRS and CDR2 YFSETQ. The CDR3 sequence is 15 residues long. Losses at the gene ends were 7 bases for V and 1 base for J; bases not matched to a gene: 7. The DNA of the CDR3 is TGCGCCAGCCGGGACAGGGGCTATGGGAACACTGAAGCTTTCTTT. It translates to CASRDRGYGNTEAFF.

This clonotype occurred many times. The CDR3 loop is CSAIQGGMNTEAFF. CDR3 bases: TGCAGTGCTATACAGGGTGGAATGAACACTGAAGCTTTCTTT. The V gene is TRBV20-1, the J gene TRBJ1-1, with D maybe TRBD1 (6 bases). CDR3 length equals 14 residues. Trimming shortened V by 4 bases and J by 0 bases, and 12 bases separated the two germline ends. Per the germline V gene, CDR1 is DFQATT and CDR2 is SNEGSKA (reference sequence).

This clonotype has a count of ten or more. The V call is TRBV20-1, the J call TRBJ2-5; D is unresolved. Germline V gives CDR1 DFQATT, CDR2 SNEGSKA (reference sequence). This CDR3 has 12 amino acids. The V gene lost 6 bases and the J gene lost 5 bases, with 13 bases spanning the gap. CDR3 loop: CSANDGLETQYF. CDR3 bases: TGCAGTGCCAACGACGGGTTGGAGACCCAGTACTTC.

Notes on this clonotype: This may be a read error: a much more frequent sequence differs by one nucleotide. The CDR3 spells CAGSGDSSNQPQHF. The DNA for the CDR3 is TGTGCCGGCAGTGGGGACAGCAGCAATCAGCCCCAGCATTTT. The chain joins TRBV2 to TRBJ1-5; 7 positions match TRBD1. CDR1 is SNHLY and CDR2 is FYNNEI in the germline V gene. This CDR3 contains 14 residues.

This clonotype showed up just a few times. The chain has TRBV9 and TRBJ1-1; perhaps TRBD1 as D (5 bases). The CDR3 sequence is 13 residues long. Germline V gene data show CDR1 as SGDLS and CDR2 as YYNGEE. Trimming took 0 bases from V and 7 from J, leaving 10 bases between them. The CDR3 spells CASSVGQGNEAFF. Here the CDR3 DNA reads TGTGCCAGCAGCGTAGGGCAGGGCAATGAAGCTTTCTTT.

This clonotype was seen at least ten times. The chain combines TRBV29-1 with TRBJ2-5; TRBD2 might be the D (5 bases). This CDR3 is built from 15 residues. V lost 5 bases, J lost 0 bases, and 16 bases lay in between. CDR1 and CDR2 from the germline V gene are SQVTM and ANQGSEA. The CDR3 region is CSVPRTSWYQETQYF. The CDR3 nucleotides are TGCAGCGTTCCCCGGACTTCTTGGTACCAAGAGACCCAGTACTTC.

The CDR3 DNA reads as TGTGCCAGCAGCCCCCCCGAGGGCGGCACTGAAGCTTTCTTT. This translates into CASSPPEGGTEAFF. The chain links TRBV13 to TRBJ1-1, with D uncertain. The CDR3 spans 14 residues. V was clipped by 5 bases and J by 4 bases, with 14 bases between them. The V gene's germline CDR1 is PRHDT and CDR2 FYEKMQ (reference sequence). The variable domain in full, with the rest retrieved from reference TRBV13 and TRBJ1-1, is AAGVIQSPRHLIKEKRETATLKCYPIPRHDTVYWYQQGPGQDPQFLISFYEKMQSDKGSIPDRFSAQQFSDYHSELNMSSLELGDSALYFCASSPPEGGTEAFFGQGTRLTVV.

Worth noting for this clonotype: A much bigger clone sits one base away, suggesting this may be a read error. The DNA of the CDR3 is TGCAGTGCTAGGGCCCTAGCGGGAACGGAGACCCAGTACTTC. This sequence encodes CSARALAGTETQYF. The gene calls are TRBV20-1 and TRBJ2-5; TRBD2 matches at 9 bases. From germline, CDR1 is DFQATT and CDR2 SNEGSKA (reference sequence). CDR3 length: 14 residues. The V segment lost 3 bases and the J segment 5 bases; nucleotides outside the gene matches: 7.

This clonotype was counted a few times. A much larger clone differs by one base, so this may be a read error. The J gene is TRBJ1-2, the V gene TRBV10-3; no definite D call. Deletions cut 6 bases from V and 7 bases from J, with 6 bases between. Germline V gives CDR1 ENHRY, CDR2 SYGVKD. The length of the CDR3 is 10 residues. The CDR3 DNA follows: TGTGCCATCAGGGGAGTTGGCTACACCTTC. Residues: CAIRGVGYTF.

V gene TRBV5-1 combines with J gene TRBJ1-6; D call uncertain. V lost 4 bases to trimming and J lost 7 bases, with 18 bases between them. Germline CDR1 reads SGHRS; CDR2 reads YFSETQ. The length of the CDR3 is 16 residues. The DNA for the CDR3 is TGCGCCAGCAGCCCGGACTTGGAACGGGGAAATTCACCCCTCCACTTT. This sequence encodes CASSPDLERGNSPLHF.

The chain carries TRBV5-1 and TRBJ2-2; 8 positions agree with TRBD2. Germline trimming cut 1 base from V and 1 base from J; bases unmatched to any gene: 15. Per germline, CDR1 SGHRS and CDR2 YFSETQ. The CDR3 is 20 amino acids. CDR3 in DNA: TGCGCCAGCAGCTTGAGGCTAGCGGGCCACCTATCTGGGAACACCGGGGAGCTGTTTTTT. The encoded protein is CASSLRLAGHLSGNTGELFF.

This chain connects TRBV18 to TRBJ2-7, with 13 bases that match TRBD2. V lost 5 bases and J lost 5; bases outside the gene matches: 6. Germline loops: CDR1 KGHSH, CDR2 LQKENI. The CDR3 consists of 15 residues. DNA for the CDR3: TGTGCCAGCTCATCAACCGGGACTAGCGGGAACGAGCAGTACTTC. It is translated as CASSSTGTSGNEQYF.

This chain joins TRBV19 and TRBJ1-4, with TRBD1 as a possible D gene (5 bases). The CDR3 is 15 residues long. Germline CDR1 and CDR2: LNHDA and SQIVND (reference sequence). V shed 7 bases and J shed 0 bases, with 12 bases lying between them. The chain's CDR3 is CASTRRATTNEKLFF. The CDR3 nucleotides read TGTGCCAGTACTCGCAGGGCGACAACTAATGAAAAACTGTTTTTT.

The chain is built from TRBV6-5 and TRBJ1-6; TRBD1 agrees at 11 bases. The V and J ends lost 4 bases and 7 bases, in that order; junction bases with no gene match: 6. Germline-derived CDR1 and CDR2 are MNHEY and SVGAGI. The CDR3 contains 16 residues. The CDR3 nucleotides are TGTGCCAGCAGTTCCGACCGGGACAGGGGGAATTCACCCCTCCACTTT. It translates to CASSSDRDRGNSPLHF.

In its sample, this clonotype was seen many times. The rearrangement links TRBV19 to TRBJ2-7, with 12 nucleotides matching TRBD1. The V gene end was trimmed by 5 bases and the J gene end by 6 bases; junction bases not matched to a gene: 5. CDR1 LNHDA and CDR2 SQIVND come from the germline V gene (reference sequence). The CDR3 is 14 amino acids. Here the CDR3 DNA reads TGTGCCAGTAGTTCCGGGACAGGGGGCGGCGAGCAGTACTTC. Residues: CASSSGTGGGEQYF.

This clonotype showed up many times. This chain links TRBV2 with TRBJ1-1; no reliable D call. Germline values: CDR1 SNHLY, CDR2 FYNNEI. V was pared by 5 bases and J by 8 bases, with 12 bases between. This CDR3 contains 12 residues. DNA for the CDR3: TGTGCCAGCAGTTTGGAGGTACGCGAAGCTTTCTTT. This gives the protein CASSLEVREAFF. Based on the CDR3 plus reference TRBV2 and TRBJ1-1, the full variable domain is EPEVTQTPSHQVTQMGQEVILRCVPISNHLYFYWYRQILGQKVEFLVSFYNNEISEKSEIFDDQFSVERPDGSNFTLKIRSTKLEDSAMYFCASSLEVREAFFGQGTRLTVV.

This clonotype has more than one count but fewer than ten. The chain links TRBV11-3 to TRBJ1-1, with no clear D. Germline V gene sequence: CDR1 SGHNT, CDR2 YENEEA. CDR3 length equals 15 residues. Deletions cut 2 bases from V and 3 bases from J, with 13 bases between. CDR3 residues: CASSLLEGMDTEAFF. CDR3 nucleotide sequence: TGTGCCAGCAGCTTATTGGAGGGAATGGACACTGAAGCTTTCTTT.

DNA of the CDR3: TGTGCCATCAGTGAACCCAGGGGGCCGGGTGGCTACACCTTC. Amino acid sequence: CAISEPRGPGGYTF. The chain joins TRBV10-3 to TRBJ1-2, with 8 nucleotides matching TRBD1. Germline trimming cut 3 bases from V and 7 bases from J; bases unmatched to any gene: 7. This CDR3 spans 14 amino acids. Germline V lookup: CDR1 ENHRY, CDR2 SYGVKD.